Presented here are 2 T cell receptor beta chains from one specimen sequenced in a study of T cells in Graves' hyperthyroidism and ophthalmopathy. What was amplified from RNA transcripts were TCR beta CDR3 regions. First-round RT-PCR with HTBI primers amplified the TCR CDR3 region. TCRdb ran MiXCR on the multiplex PCR reads and lists one entry per CDR3 protein. The data contain 100,000 to 130,000 distinct CDR3 sequences, approximately 15% of them singletons. The source material was blood. Receptors were obtained from a woman between 50 and 59 years old with Graves' hyperthyroidism.

This clonotype was seen only a few times. The chain uses TRBV6-2 or TRBV6-3 and TRBJ1-1; 8 positions match TRBD1. The germline gives CDR1 MNHEY, CDR2 SVGEGT. V was pared by 4 bases and J by 1 base, with 5 bases of the junction left unmatched. This CDR3 contains 15 residues. The chain's CDR3 is CASSLAGTGNTEAFF. The CDR3 nucleotides read TGTGCCAGCAGTTTGGCCGGGACAGGGAACACTGAAGCTTTCTTT.

This clonotype showed up many times. The chain carries TRBV7-9 and TRBJ2-3; no reliable D call. Trimming took 1 base from V and 2 from J, leaving 7 bases between them. Germline assignment: CDR1 SEHNR and CDR2 FQNEAQ (reference sequence). The CDR3 spans 14 residues. The DNA of the CDR3 is TGTGCCAGCAGCTTAGGTCTCAACACAGATACGCAGTATTTT. Protein product: CASSLGLNTDTQYF.